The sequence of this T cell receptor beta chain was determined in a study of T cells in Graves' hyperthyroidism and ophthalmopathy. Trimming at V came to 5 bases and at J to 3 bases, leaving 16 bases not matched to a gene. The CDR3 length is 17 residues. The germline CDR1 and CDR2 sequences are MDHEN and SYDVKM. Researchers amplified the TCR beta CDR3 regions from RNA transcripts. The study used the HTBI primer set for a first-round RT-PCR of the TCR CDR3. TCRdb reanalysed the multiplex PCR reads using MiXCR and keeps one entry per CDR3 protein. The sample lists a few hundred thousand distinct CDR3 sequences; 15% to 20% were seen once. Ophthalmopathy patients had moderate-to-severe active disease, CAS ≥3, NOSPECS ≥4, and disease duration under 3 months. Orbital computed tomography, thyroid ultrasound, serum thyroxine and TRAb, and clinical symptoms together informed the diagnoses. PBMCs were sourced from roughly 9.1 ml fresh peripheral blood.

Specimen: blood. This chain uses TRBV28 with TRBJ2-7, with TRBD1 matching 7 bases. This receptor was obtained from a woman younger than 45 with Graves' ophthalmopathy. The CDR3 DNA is TGTGCCAGCAGTGAGGGCCCACAGGGGTCTACATTCTACGAGCAGTACTTC. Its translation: CASSEGPQGSTFYEQYF.